These T cell receptor beta chains were read from a single sample in a study of CXCR3-negative and CXCR3-positive naive CD8 T cells. One entry per CDR3 protein, without DNA, is what TCRdb gives after re-calling the 5' RACE reads. The specimen's table records about 57,000 distinct CDR3 sequences. Specimen: memory CD8+ T cells from blood. These receptors all come from a human donor in good health. Some clones in this sample may be carry-over from other donors' samples. The CDR3 runs from the conserved cysteine through the conserved F or W. Fields, in order: clone size, CDR3 length, V gene, J gene, CDR3 protein. Expanded clones are given a class, and other clones once, few, many or no size at all.

abundance: NA
len: 11
v_gene: TRBV5-6
j_gene: TRBJ2-5
CDR3aa: CASTSGETQYF

abundance: NA
len: 15
v_gene: TRBV11-3
j_gene: TRBJ2-7
CDR3aa: CASSLDPGQYYEQYF

abundance: NA
len: 16
v_gene: TRBV20-1
j_gene: TRBJ2-1
CDR3aa: CSAYRTSGGDYNEQFF

abundance: NA
len: 13
v_gene: TRBV7-8
j_gene: TRBJ1-2
CDR3aa: CASSLSSLLGYTF

abundance: NA
len: 15
v_gene: TRBV6-4
j_gene: TRBJ1-5
CDR3aa: CASSETGDGNQPQHF

abundance: NA
len: 14
v_gene: TRBV12-3/TRBV12-4
j_gene: TRBJ2-2
CDR3aa: CASSLESQPGELFF

abundance: NA
len: 14
v_gene: TRBV15
j_gene: TRBJ2-7
CDR3aa: CATSRSGGGGEQYF

abundance: medium-sized
len: 13
v_gene: TRBV6-5
j_gene: TRBJ2-1
CDR3aa: CASTPGPYNEQFF

abundance: NA
len: 16
v_gene: TRBV14
j_gene: TRBJ2-7
CDR3aa: CASSRPRGGGDYEQYF

abundance: NA
len: 13
v_gene: TRBV11-2
j_gene: TRBJ1-1
CDR3aa: CASNITEAGEAFF

abundance: NA
len: 14
v_gene: TRBV7-9
j_gene: TRBJ1-2
CDR3aa: CASSLVGGGYGYTF

abundance: NA
len: 14
v_gene: TRBV5-1
j_gene: TRBJ1-1
CDR3aa: CASSLGHMNTEAFF

abundance: NA
len: 13
v_gene: TRBV7-9
j_gene: TRBJ1-1
CDR3aa: CASSHPLESEAFF

abundance: NA
len: 14
v_gene: TRBV5-6
j_gene: TRBJ2-2
CDR3aa: CASSFRANTGELFF

abundance: NA
len: 12
v_gene: TRBV29-1
j_gene: TRBJ1-1
CDR3aa: CSVRPGGEWVFF

abundance: NA
len: 14
v_gene: TRBV7-2
j_gene: TRBJ1-2
CDR3aa: CASSFYPGNYGYTF

abundance: medium-sized
len: 13
v_gene: TRBV20-1
j_gene: TRBJ2-4
CDR3aa: CSARRVGETGQYF

abundance: NA
len: 16
v_gene: TRBV4-1
j_gene: TRBJ2-2
CDR3aa: CASSQGRGTNTGELFF

abundance: NA
len: 15
v_gene: TRBV21-1
j_gene: TRBJ1-5
CDR3aa: CASAAGGGSNQPQHF

abundance: NA
len: 13
v_gene: TRBV29-1
j_gene: TRBJ1-1
CDR3aa: CSVDRAANTEAFF

abundance: NA
len: 14
v_gene: TRBV14
j_gene: TRBJ2-5
CDR3aa: CASSQEGVGETQYF

abundance: NA
len: 16
v_gene: TRBV3-1
j_gene: TRBJ2-1
CDR3aa: CASSTDSGRVYNEQFF

abundance: NA
len: 15
v_gene: TRBV25-1
j_gene: TRBJ2-3
CDR3aa: CASSVSLAGWDTQYF

abundance: NA
len: 14
v_gene: TRBV29-1
j_gene: TRBJ2-5
CDR3aa: CSVEIAGGLETQYF

abundance: NA
len: 18
v_gene: TRBV14
j_gene: TRBJ2-3
CDR3aa: CASSHTPWAGALTDTQYF

abundance: NA
len: 17
v_gene: TRBV20-1
j_gene: TRBJ1-2
CDR3aa: CSALSSGTGYANYGYTF

abundance: NA
len: 15
v_gene: TRBV4-1
j_gene: TRBJ1-1
CDR3aa: CASSQPTGRDTEAFF

abundance: NA
len: 15
v_gene: TRBV11-2
j_gene: TRBJ2-7
CDR3aa: CASSLAAGGAWEQYF

abundance: medium-sized
len: 16
v_gene: TRBV7-8
j_gene: TRBJ2-2
CDR3aa: CASSPTVGWDTGELFF

abundance: NA
len: 14
v_gene: TRBV10-3
j_gene: TRBJ2-7
CDR3aa: CATCEGSLTYEQYF

abundance: NA
len: 12
v_gene: TRBV7-9
j_gene: TRBJ2-1
CDR3aa: CASTLQGEEQFF

abundance: NA
len: 16
v_gene: TRBV29-1
j_gene: TRBJ2-3
CDR3aa: CSVEDPGLAGTDTQYF

abundance: NA
len: 15
v_gene: TRBV15
j_gene: TRBJ1-1
CDR3aa: CATSRDRGRDTEAFF

abundance: NA
len: 13
v_gene: TRBV28
j_gene: TRBJ2-7
CDR3aa: CASSLWAAYEQYF

abundance: NA
len: 17
v_gene: TRBV14
j_gene: TRBJ1-2
CDR3aa: CASSQDQGSTIGYGYTF

abundance: NA
len: 15
v_gene: TRBV5-4
j_gene: TRBJ1-2
CDR3aa: CASSFAPDSVYGYTF

abundance: NA
len: 15
v_gene: TRBV6-2/TRBV6-3
j_gene: TRBJ2-1
CDR3aa: CASRLMGPVVNEQFF

abundance: NA
len: 15
v_gene: TRBV12-3/TRBV12-4
j_gene: TRBJ2-1
CDR3aa: CASSSNGGAGNEQFF

abundance: NA
len: 14
v_gene: TRBV27
j_gene: TRBJ1-5
CDR3aa: CASSLLGGNQPQHF